This T cell receptor beta chain appears in the sequencing data of a study of T cell repertoires in cytomegalovirus infection. Study-level background: Selection of CMV epitopes for the study included recently identified HLA-C-restricted and well-studied HLA-B-restricted ones. Public TCR beta signatures provided an indication of both CMV infection and a matching HLA type.

Germline V lookup: CDR1 SGHAT, CDR2 FQNNGV. The CDR3 length is 14 residues. J gave up 2 bases and V 6 bases, and 4 bases lay outside the gene matches. As to this clonotype: Its antigen is not known.

MiXCR was run by TCRdb on the reads, yielding one entry per CDR3 protein. The sample holds some 71,000 distinct CDR3 sequences, about 27% seen once. Study-level points and caveats: Dominating the ex vivo response were TCR beta clonotypes that were CMV-specific and HLA-C-restricted. Frequencies of public TCR beta families were cumulated, and this identified carriers of CMV plus the relevant HLA.

The source was CD8+ T cells from cultured PBMCs, collected from culture after CMV antigen stimulation. The chain links TRBV11-2 to TRBJ2-7, with 10 bases aligning to TRBD2. The TCR was taken from a human donor in good health (CMV status not recorded). Some clones in this sample may be carry-over from other donors' samples. CDR3 sequence (DNA): TGTGCCAGCAGTGGACTAGCGGATACCTACGAGCAGTACTTC. Translating gives CASSGLADTYEQYF.